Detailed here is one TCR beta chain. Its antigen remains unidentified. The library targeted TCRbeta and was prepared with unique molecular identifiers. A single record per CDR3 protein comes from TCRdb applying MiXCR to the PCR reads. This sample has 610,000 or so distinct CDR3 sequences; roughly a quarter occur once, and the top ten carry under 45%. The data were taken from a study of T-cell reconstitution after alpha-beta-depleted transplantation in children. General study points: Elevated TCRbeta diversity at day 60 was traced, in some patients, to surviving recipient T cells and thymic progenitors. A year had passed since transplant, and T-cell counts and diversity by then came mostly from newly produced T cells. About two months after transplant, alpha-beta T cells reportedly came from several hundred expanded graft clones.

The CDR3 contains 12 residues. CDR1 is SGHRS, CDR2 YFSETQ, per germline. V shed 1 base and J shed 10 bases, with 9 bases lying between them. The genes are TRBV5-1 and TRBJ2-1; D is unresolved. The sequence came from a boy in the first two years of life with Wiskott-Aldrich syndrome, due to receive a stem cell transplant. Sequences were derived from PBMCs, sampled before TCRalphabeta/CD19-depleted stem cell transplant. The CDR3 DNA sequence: TGCGCCAGCAGCTTGATTGCGGTAGAGCAGTTCTTC. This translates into CASSLIAVEQFF.